The T cell receptor (beta chain) described here comes from a study of yellow fever vaccine responses in identical twins. General study findings and limits: Vaccine T cell responses of twins reportedly seemed partly convergent and partly personalized.

The V and J ends lost 2 bases and 2 bases respectively, with 6 bases between them. This CDR3 comprises 13 residues. Germline values: CDR1 KGHSH, CDR2 LQKENI. In TCRdb, the RT-PCR reads were re-called with MiXCR into one record per CDR3 protein. The sample shows some 20,000 distinct CDR3 sequences, around 70% of them seen only once. Regarding this clonotype: What it binds is not known.

The chain is built from TRBV18 and TRBJ2-5; no definite D call. The clonotype originates from a woman between 18 and 30 years old who received the yellow fever vaccine. The sequencing here drew on T cells from blood (PBMCs), unsorted or a sorted subset (not recorded which), taken before or after yellow fever vaccination (not recorded which). The CDR3 nucleotides are TGTGCCAGCTCACCAGGGTTACAAGAGACCCAGTACTTC. This sequence encodes CASSPGLQETQYF.